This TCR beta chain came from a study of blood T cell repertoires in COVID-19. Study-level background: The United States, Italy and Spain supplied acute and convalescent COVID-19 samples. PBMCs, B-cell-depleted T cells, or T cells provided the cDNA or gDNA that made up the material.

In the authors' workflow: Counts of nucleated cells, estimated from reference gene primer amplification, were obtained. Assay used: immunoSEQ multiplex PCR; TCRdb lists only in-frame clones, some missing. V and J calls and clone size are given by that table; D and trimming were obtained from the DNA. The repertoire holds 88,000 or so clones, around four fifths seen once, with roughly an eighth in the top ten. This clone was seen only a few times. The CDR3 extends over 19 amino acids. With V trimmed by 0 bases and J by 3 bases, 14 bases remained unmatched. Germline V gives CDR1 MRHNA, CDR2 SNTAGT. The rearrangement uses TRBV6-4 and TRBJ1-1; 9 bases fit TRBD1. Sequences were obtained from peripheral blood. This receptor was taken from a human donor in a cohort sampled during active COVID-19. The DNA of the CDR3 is TGTGCCAGCAGTGACTCGAGGGACAGGGATATAGATGAGGACACTGAAGCTTTCTTT. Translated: CASSDSRDRDIDEDTEAFF.